The 22 T cell receptor beta chains in this list originate from one sample, sequenced in a study of T cells in Graves' hyperthyroidism and ophthalmopathy. TCR beta CDR3 regions were amplified from RNA. The TCR CDR3 was amplified in a first-round RT-PCR using the HTBI primer set. TCRdb ran MiXCR on the multiplex PCR reads and lists one entry per CDR3 protein. The data contain hundreds of thousands of distinct CDR3 sequences, over 12% of them singletons. What was sequenced was blood. Every receptor here comes from a woman aged 40 to 50 with Graves' ophthalmopathy.

The CDR3 region has the DNA TGTGCCAGCGTTCCTATGCCGGGACAAATATCGGAGACCCAGTACTTC. This sequence encodes CASVPMPGQISETQYF. V and J are TRBV6-2 or TRBV6-3 and TRBJ2-5; D may be TRBD1 (6 bases). V lost 8 bases and J 5 bases, leaving 24 bases between the germline ends. This CDR3 has 16 residues. Germline lookup yields CDR1 MNHEY and CDR2 SVGEGT.

This clonotype was observed many times. The V gene is TRBV6-5, the J gene TRBJ2-5; 14 bases fit TRBD2. Germline V gene data show CDR1 as MNHEY and CDR2 as SVGAGI. CDR3 length equals 18 residues. The trim removed 2 bases at V and 4 bases at J, leaving 9 bases unmatched. This chain's CDR3 is CASSYMTSGRGRPETQYF. The DNA for the CDR3 is TGTGCCAGCAGTTACATGACTAGCGGGAGGGGAAGGCCAGAGACCCAGTACTTC.

This clonotype was detected many times. J is TRBJ2-7 and V is TRBV20-1; perhaps TRBD2 as D (5 bases). V was cut by 0 bases and J by 1 base, with 10 bases left in between. CDR1 and CDR2 (germline): DFQATT, SNEGSKA (reference sequence). This CDR3 is built from 14 residues. The CDR3, as DNA: TGCAGTGCTAGAGACCCTACGGGGTCCTACGAGCAGTACTTC. Its protein is CSARDPTGSYEQYF.

This clonotype was recorded many times. This rearrangement joins TRBV5-1 to TRBJ2-7, with a weak D call TRBD1 (6 bases). This CDR3 is 15 amino acids long. Per germline, CDR1 SGHRS and CDR2 YFSETQ. With 2 bases removed from V and 5 bases from J, the gap between germline ends came to 17 bases. The CDR3 region has the DNA TGCGCCAGCAGCTTCATTACAGGGACGAAGGACGAGCAGTACTTC. As protein: CASSFITGTKDEQYF.

This clonotype appeared a few times. V usage is TRBV27 and J usage is TRBJ2-3; 10 bases agree with TRBD2. CDR3 length: 15 residues. Germline lookup yields CDR1 MNHEY and CDR2 SMNVEV (reference sequence). Trimming cost V 3 bases and J 5 bases; bases outside gene matches: 5. The CDR3 region is CASSFGASGRDTQYF. The CDR3 DNA is TGTGCCAGCAGTTTCGGGGCTAGCGGGAGAGATACGCAGTATTTT.

This clonotype was recorded a few times. This chain connects TRBV4-1 to TRBJ1-5; 8 bases match TRBD1. Germline V gives CDR1 MGHRA, CDR2 YSYEKL. After removal of 5 bases from V and 0 bases from J, the junction contained 12 bases not matched to a gene. The CDR3 contains 18 residues. CDR3 sequence: CASSLRYRGEYSNQPQHF. CDR3 sequence (DNA): TGCGCCAGCAGCTTACGGTACAGGGGGGAATATAGCAATCAGCCCCAGCATTTT.

This clonotype came up many times. This chain joins TRBV12-5 and TRBJ1-1; TRBD1 might be the D (5 bases). The germline CDR1 and CDR2 sequences are LGHNT and FRNRAP. This CDR3 is built from 14 residues. Trimming took 5 bases from V and 1 from J, leaving 11 bases between them. CDR3 region: CASGHQTGNTEAFF. In nucleotides, the CDR3 is TGTGCTAGTGGTCACCAAACAGGGAACACTGAAGCTTTCTTT.

The CDR3 DNA sequence: TGTGCCAGCAGTTTCTCGAAAGGTGGACTAGCGGGAGAGACCCAGTACTTC. Encoded protein: CASSFSKGGLAGETQYF. The chain has TRBV6-5 and TRBJ2-5; TRBD2 matches 11 bases. CDR1 and CDR2 (germline): MNHEY, SVGAGI. There are 17 residues in the CDR3. V trimming: 4 bases; J trimming: 4 bases; junction bases outside the gene matches: 11.

J is TRBJ1-1 and V is TRBV2; possible D gene TRBD1, 5 bases. The CDR3 sequence is 15 residues long. Germline CDR1 reads SNHLY; CDR2 reads FYNNEI. V was cut by 2 bases and J by 6 bases, with 16 bases left in between. The CDR3: CASSEFGQGRAEAFF. The CDR3 region has the DNA TGTGCCAGCAGTGAATTCGGGCAGGGACGAGCTGAAGCTTTCTTT.

The CDR3: CAISGTSGRETQYF. CDR3 sequence (DNA): TGTGCCATCAGCGGGACTAGCGGGAGGGAGACCCAGTACTTC. The V call is TRBV10-3, the J call TRBJ2-5, with 15 bases matching TRBD2. V lost 6 bases and J lost 5; bases outside the gene matches: 1. In germline, CDR1 is ENHRY, CDR2 SYGVKD. This CDR3 region has 14 residues.

This clonotype was recorded at least ten times. V usage is TRBV30 and J usage is TRBJ2-2, with 10 positions matching TRBD2. Germline CDR1 GTSNPN, CDR2 SVGIG (reference sequence). The junction had 14 bases not matched to a gene; V was cut back by 7 bases and J by 6 bases. The CDR3 runs 16 residues. The DNA of the CDR3 is TGTGCCTTTTGGTGGACCGGGAGCGGGAGGGCCGGGGAGCTGTTTTTT. Translating it yields CAFWWTGSGRAGELFF. The full variable domain, rest sourced from reference TRBV30 and TRBJ2-2, is SQTIHQWPATLVQPVGSPLSLECTVEGTSNPNLYWYRQAAGRGLQLLFYSVGIGQISSEVPQNLSASRPQDRQFILSSKKLLLSDSGFYLCAFWWTGSGRAGELFFGEGSRLTVL.

This clonotype was seen at least ten times. This chain uses TRBV3-1 with TRBJ2-7, with 11 bases fitting TRBD1. Unmatched junction bases numbered 5, after V lost 4 bases and J lost 3 bases. The CDR3 is 15 amino acids. Per the germline V gene, CDR1 is LGHDT and CDR2 is YNNKEL (reference sequence). The chain's CDR3 is CASSPPGTGGYEQYF. In nucleotides, the CDR3 is TGTGCCAGCAGCCCACCCGGGACAGGGGGCTACGAGCAGTACTTC.

The chain uses TRBV24-1 and TRBJ2-7; 8 nucleotides agree with TRBD2. CDR1 is KGHDR, CDR2 SFDVKD, per germline. The CDR3 is 15 residues long. V shed 5 bases, J shed 1 base, and the junction held 6 bases outside the gene matches. In nucleotides, the CDR3 is TGTGCCACCAGTGTAGGAGCGGGAGCATCCTACGAGCAGTACTTC. This translates into CATSVGAGASYEQYF.

Ten or more counts support this clonotype. This rearrangement joins TRBV20-1 to TRBJ2-5; 15 positions agree with TRBD2. The CDR3 has 14 amino acids. Germline lookup yields CDR1 DFQATT and CDR2 SNEGSKA (reference sequence). Trimming at V came to 7 bases and at J to 4 bases, leaving 4 bases not matched to a gene. The CDR3 nucleotides read TGCAGTGTAACGGGACTAGCGGGAGGAGAGACCCAGTACTTC. Translating gives CSVTGLAGGETQYF.

This clonotype was picked up many times. The V gene is TRBV30, the J gene TRBJ1-5; D perhaps matches TRBD1 (6 bases). Trimming took off 4 bases at V and 2 bases at J, with 9 bases between the two ends. The V gene's germline CDR1 is GTSNPN and CDR2 SVGIG (reference sequence). This CDR3 is built from 13 residues. The CDR3 loop is CAWTPGGNQPQHF. The CDR3 nucleotides are TGTGCCTGGACCCCAGGGGGCAATCAGCCCCAGCATTTT. Supplemented by reference TRBV30 and TRBJ1-5, the full variable domain reads SQTIHQWPATLVQPVGSPLSLECTVEGTSNPNLYWYRQAAGRGLQLLFYSVGIGQISSEVPQNLSASRPQDRQFILSSKKLLLSDSGFYLCAWTPGGNQPQHFGDGTRLSIL.

This rearrangement joins TRBV5-1 to TRBJ2-7; a weak D match, TRBD2 (5 bases). The CDR3 has 15 amino acids. V shed 3 bases and J shed 1 base, with 14 bases lying between them. Germline V gives CDR1 SGHRS, CDR2 YFSETQ. The CDR3 protein is CASSSVTGISYEQYF. The CDR3 DNA sequence: TGCGCCAGCAGCTCAGTTACCGGGATTTCCTACGAGCAGTACTTC.

This clonotype was observed a handful of times. No conserved phenylalanine or tryptophan ends this CDR3, so it is likely a read error. The chain has TRBV27 and TRBJ1-1; no clear D gene. Trimming removed 5 bases at V and 7 bases at J, with 11 bases between. In germline, CDR1 is MNHEY, CDR2 SMNVEV (reference sequence). The CDR3 has 12 residues. The CDR3 nucleotides read TGTGCCAGCAGTCCCCTGACCGGTGAAGCTTTCCTT. This translates into CASSPLTGEAFL.

This clonotype was detected many times. V gene TRBV28 combines with J gene TRBJ1-5, with 9 nucleotides matching TRBD1. This CDR3 is built from 12 residues. With 8 bases clipped from V and 4 bases from J, the junction kept 0 bases outside the gene matches. The germline V gene encodes CDR1 MDHEN and CDR2 SYDVKM. CDR3 sequence reads: CASDRGNQPQHF. The CDR3 region has the DNA TGTGCCAGCGACAGGGGGAATCAGCCCCAGCATTTT.

In regard to this clonotype: It may be a read error: a sequence one base away is much more abundant. V is TRBV10-3 and J is TRBJ2-1, with TRBD2 as a possible D gene (7 bases). Germline assignment: CDR1 ENHRY and CDR2 SYGVKD. Trimming removed 4 bases from V and 10 bases from J, with 11 bases in between. The CDR3 loop spans 12 amino acids. CDR3 protein: CAISGGGAEQFF. The CDR3, as DNA: TGTGCCATCAGTGGTGGGGGGGCCGAGCAGTTCTTC.

Ten or more counts support this clonotype. The chain is built from TRBV12-3 or TRBV12-4 and TRBJ2-2, with 8 bases that match TRBD1. CDR3 length: 15 amino acids. With 6 bases clipped from V and 1 base from J, the junction kept 4 bases outside the gene matches. The CDR3: CASRTGTGNTGELFF. CDR3 sequence (DNA): TGTGCCAGCAGAACCGGGACAGGGAACACCGGGGAGCTGTTTTTT.

At least ten counts were recorded for this clonotype. The chain links TRBV7-2 to TRBJ2-7, with D possibly being TRBD2 (5 bases). Germline V gene sequence: CDR1 SGHTA, CDR2 FQGNSA. The CDR3 loop spans 14 amino acids. V lost 7 bases, J lost 5 bases, and 18 bases lay in between. Here the CDR3 reads CASKVRLGAHEQYF. In nucleotides, the CDR3 is TGTGCCAGCAAAGTGCGTCTGGGAGCCCACGAGCAGTACTTC.

This clonotype was counted at least ten times. In nucleotides, the CDR3 is TGTGCCAGCAGCTTAGGTCCGGGGAGGGGCTCCTACGAGCAGTACTTC. Protein: CASSLGPGRGSYEQYF. The genes are TRBV11-2 and TRBJ2-7, with 7 bases aligning to TRBD2. Unmatched junction bases numbered 6, after V lost 1 base and J lost 0 bases. The germline gives CDR1 SGHAT, CDR2 FQNNGV. The CDR3 covers 16 residues.